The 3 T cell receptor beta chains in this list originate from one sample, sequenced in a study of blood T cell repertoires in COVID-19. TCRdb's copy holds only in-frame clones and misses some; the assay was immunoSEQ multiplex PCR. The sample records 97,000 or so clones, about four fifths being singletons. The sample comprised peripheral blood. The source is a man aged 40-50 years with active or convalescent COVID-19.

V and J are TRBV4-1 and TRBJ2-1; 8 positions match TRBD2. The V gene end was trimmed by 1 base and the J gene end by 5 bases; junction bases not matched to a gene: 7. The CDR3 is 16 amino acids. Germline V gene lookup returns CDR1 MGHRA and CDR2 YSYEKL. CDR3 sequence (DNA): TGCGCCAGCAGCCAAGCGCGGGGGGCATTTGACAATGAGCAGTTCTTC. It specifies CASSQARGAFDNEQFF.

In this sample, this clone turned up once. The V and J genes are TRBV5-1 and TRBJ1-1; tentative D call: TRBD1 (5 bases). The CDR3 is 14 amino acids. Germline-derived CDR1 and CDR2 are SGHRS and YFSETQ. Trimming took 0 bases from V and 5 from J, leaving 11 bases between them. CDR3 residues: CASSLGRGGTEAFF. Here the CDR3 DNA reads TGCGCCAGCAGCTTGGGTAGGGGAGGGACTGAAGCTTTCTTT.

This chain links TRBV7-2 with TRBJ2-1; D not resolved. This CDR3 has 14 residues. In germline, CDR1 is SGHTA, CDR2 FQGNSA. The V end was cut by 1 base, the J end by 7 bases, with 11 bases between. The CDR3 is CASSLELTLNEQFF. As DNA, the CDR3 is TGTGCCAGCAGCTTAGAACTAACTCTTAATGAGCAGTTCTTC.